A selection of T cell receptor beta chains follows, all from one sample in a study of OX40 agonist ivuxolimab in advanced cancers. Data came from immunoSEQ multiplex PCR; TCRdb stores just in-frame clones and leaves some out. The table records over 75,000 clones, approximately 90% of them present only once. Specimen: CD4+ or CD8+ T cells sorted from blood, collected in a trial of the OX40 agonist ivuxolimab. All receptors come from an adult with an advanced solid tumor such as melanoma, head and neck, liver or kidney cancer. CDR3s include the opening cysteine and the closing phenylalanine or tryptophan. The order of the fields is V gene, CDR3 length, D gene, J gene, clone size, CDR3 protein, CDR3 DNA. A D gene is named only where the DNA matches it firmly. Clone size, where shown, is once, few, many, or a class for clones that have expanded.

V gene: TRBV10-3; CDR3 length: 13; D gene: TRBD1; J gene: TRBJ2-5; clone size: .; CDR3 protein: CAISRGLLETQYF; CDR3 DNA: TGTGCCATCAGTAGGGGGCTATTGGAGACCCAGTACTTC
V gene: TRBV18; CDR3 length: 16; D gene: TRBD1; J gene: TRBJ2-6; clone size: .; CDR3 protein: CASSKGTATGANVLTF; CDR3 DNA: TGTGCCAGCTCAAAGGGGACAGCGACTGGGGCCAACGTCCTGACTTTC
V gene: TRBV6-1; CDR3 length: 13; D gene: .; J gene: TRBJ2-5; clone size: .; CDR3 protein: CASTIILKETQYF; CDR3 DNA: TGTGCCAGCACCATCATCCTAAAAGAGACCCAGTACTTC
V gene: TRBV6-5; CDR3 length: 12; D gene: TRBD1; J gene: TRBJ1-1; clone size: .; CDR3 protein: CASSYTQGVAFF; CDR3 DNA: TGTGCCAGCAGTTACACCCAGGGGGTAGCTTTCTTT
V gene: TRBV11-2; CDR3 length: 16; D gene: TRBD1; J gene: TRBJ2-3; clone size: .; CDR3 protein: CASSLDRGTGGGTQYF; CDR3 DNA: TGTGCCAGCAGCTTAGACAGGGGGACAGGGGGCGGTACGCAGTATTTT
V gene: TRBV7-2; CDR3 length: 17; D gene: .; J gene: TRBJ1-5; clone size: .; CDR3 protein: CASSSNLGGLGRQPQHF; CDR3 DNA: TGTGCCAGCAGTTCAAACCTGGGGGGGTTGGGCAGGCAGCCCCAGCATTTT
V gene: TRBV6-4; CDR3 length: 16; D gene: .; J gene: TRBJ2-7; clone size: .; CDR3 protein: CASSDPTGPFSYEQYF; CDR3 DNA: TGTGCCAGCAGTGACCCCACGGGACCCTTCTCCTACGAGCAGTACTTC
V gene: TRBV2; CDR3 length: 14; D gene: TRBD1; J gene: TRBJ2-2; clone size: .; CDR3 protein: CASKDRGNTGELFF; CDR3 DNA: TGTGCCAGCAAGGACAGGGGGAACACCGGGGAGCTGTTTTTT
V gene: TRBV5-1; CDR3 length: 15; D gene: .; J gene: TRBJ2-2; clone size: .; CDR3 protein: CAASEGTLNTGELFF; CDR3 DNA: TGCGCCGCCAGCGAGGGGACTCTGAACACCGGGGAGCTGTTTTTT
V gene: TRBV28; CDR3 length: 16; D gene: .; J gene: TRBJ2-5; clone size: .; CDR3 protein: CASSFIGGSGGETQYF; CDR3 DNA: TGTGCCAGCAGTTTTATAGGGGGCAGCGGGGGAGAGACCCAGTACTTC
V gene: TRBV7-3; CDR3 length: 15; D gene: .; J gene: TRBJ2-2; clone size: .; CDR3 protein: CASSSSGINTGELFF; CDR3 DNA: TGTGCCAGCAGCTCCTCGGGTATTAACACCGGGGAGCTGTTTTTT
V gene: TRBV6-5; CDR3 length: 14; D gene: TRBD1; J gene: TRBJ2-7; clone size: .; CDR3 protein: CASSYSRGRYEQYF; CDR3 DNA: TGTGCCAGCAGTTACTCCAGGGGGCGCTACGAGCAGTACTTC
V gene: TRBV7-3; CDR3 length: 17; D gene: .; J gene: TRBJ2-3; clone size: .; CDR3 protein: CASSKRDTQGLTDTQYF; CDR3 DNA: TGTGCCAGCAGCAAGCGGGACACCCAGGGCCTCACAGATACGCAGTATTTT
V gene: TRBV4-3; CDR3 length: 15; D gene: .; J gene: TRBJ2-7; clone size: .; CDR3 protein: CASSQGAAGSYEQYF; CDR3 DNA: TGCGCCAGCAGCCAGGGGGCTGCGGGCTCCTACGAGCAGTACTTC
V gene: TRBV10-3; CDR3 length: 14; D gene: TRBD1; J gene: TRBJ2-7; clone size: .; CDR3 protein: CAISKGTGKYEQYF; CDR3 DNA: TGTGCCATCAGTAAAGGGACAGGGAAATACGAGCAGTACTTC
V gene: TRBV27; CDR3 length: 13; D gene: .; J gene: TRBJ2-1; clone size: .; CDR3 protein: CASSLMGGNEQFF; CDR3 DNA: TGTGCCAGCAGTTTAATGGGGGGAAATGAGCAGTTCTTC
V gene: TRBV2; CDR3 length: 15; D gene: TRBD2; J gene: TRBJ2-2; clone size: once; CDR3 protein: CASSVSSGKTGELFF; CDR3 DNA: TGTGCCAGCAGTGTGTCTAGCGGGAAGACCGGGGAGCTGTTTTTT
V gene: TRBV2; CDR3 length: 14; D gene: .; J gene: TRBJ1-1; clone size: .; CDR3 protein: CASSPDTTDTEAFF; CDR3 DNA: TGTGCCAGCAGTCCTGACACGACGGACACTGAAGCTTTCTTT
V gene: TRBV20-1; CDR3 length: 11; D gene: TRBD1; J gene: TRBJ2-1; clone size: .; CDR3 protein: CSAHRGNEQFF; CDR3 DNA: TGCAGTGCTCACAGGGGCAATGAGCAGTTCTTC
V gene: TRBV10-3; CDR3 length: 15; D gene: TRBD1; J gene: TRBJ2-3; clone size: .; CDR3 protein: CAISGQAEVGDTQYF; CDR3 DNA: TGTGCCATCAGCGGACAGGCCGAAGTTGGAGATACGCAGTATTTT
V gene: TRBV10-2; CDR3 length: 19; D gene: TRBD1; J gene: TRBJ2-6; clone size: .; CDR3 protein: CASRPQGAGYLSGANVLTF; CDR3 DNA: TGCGCCAGCAGGCCACAGGGGGCGGGATACCTCTCTGGGGCCAACGTCCTGACTTTC
V gene: TRBV6-6; CDR3 length: 11; D gene: .; J gene: TRBJ2-5; clone size: .; CDR3 protein: CASNSQETQYF; CDR3 DNA: TGTGCCAGCAATAGCCAAGAGACCCAGTACTTC
V gene: TRBV11-2; CDR3 length: 15; D gene: .; J gene: TRBJ2-7; clone size: .; CDR3 protein: CASSLVAGLSYEQYF; CDR3 DNA: TGTGCCAGCAGCTTAGTGGCGGGCCTCTCCTACGAGCAGTACTTC
V gene: TRBV7-9; CDR3 length: 14; D gene: TRBD2; J gene: TRBJ2-1; clone size: .; CDR3 protein: CASCLWAGENEQFF; CDR3 DNA: TGTGCCAGCTGCTTATGGGCGGGAGAGAATGAGCAGTTCTTC
V gene: TRBV19; CDR3 length: 14; D gene: .; J gene: TRBJ2-2; clone size: .; CDR3 protein: CAGRAAGNTGELFF; CDR3 DNA: TGTGCCGGCCGGGCCGCGGGGAACACCGGGGAGCTGTTTTTT
V gene: TRBV4-1; CDR3 length: 13; D gene: .; J gene: TRBJ1-1; clone size: .; CDR3 protein: CASSRRRNTEAFF; CDR3 DNA: TGCGCCAGCAGCCGACGCCGGAACACTGAAGCTTTCTTT
V gene: TRBV10-1; CDR3 length: 14; D gene: .; J gene: TRBJ2-2; clone size: .; CDR3 protein: CASSEPTSPGELFF; CDR3 DNA: TGCGCCAGCAGTGAACCCACTAGCCCCGGGGAGCTGTTTTTT
V gene: TRBV18; CDR3 length: 14; D gene: TRBD2; J gene: TRBJ2-2; clone size: .; CDR3 protein: CASSPSSGDGELFF; CDR3 DNA: TGTGCCAGCTCACCCTCTAGCGGTGACGGGGAGCTGTTTTTT
V gene: TRBV5-1; CDR3 length: 17; D gene: .; J gene: TRBJ2-3; clone size: .; CDR3 protein: CASSAPVGGRSTDTQYF; CDR3 DNA: TGCGCCAGCAGCGCCCCGGTGGGGGGACGGAGCACAGATACGCAGTATTTT
V gene: TRBV18; CDR3 length: 15; D gene: TRBD2; J gene: TRBJ2-3; clone size: once; CDR3 protein: CASSPPMAGGDTQYF; CDR3 DNA: TGTGCCAGCTCACCCCCTATGGCGGGAGGAGATACGCAGTATTTT
V gene: TRBV7-9; CDR3 length: 19; D gene: TRBD1; J gene: TRBJ2-6; clone size: .; CDR3 protein: CASSTRRTGGSVRANVLTF; CDR3 DNA: TGTGCCAGCAGCACCCGCCGGACAGGGGGCTCCGTTCGGGCCAACGTCCTGACTTTC
V gene: TRBV5-6; CDR3 length: 14; D gene: .; J gene: TRBJ1-2; clone size: once; CDR3 protein: CASSLVQGQKGYTF; CDR3 DNA: TGTGCCAGCAGCTTGGTACAGGGCCAAAAGGGCTACACCTTC
V gene: TRBV14; CDR3 length: 13; D gene: .; J gene: TRBJ1-5; clone size: .; CDR3 protein: CASSQGFRQPQHF; CDR3 DNA: TGTGCCAGCAGCCAAGGTTTTCGTCAGCCCCAGCATTTT
V gene: TRBV27; CDR3 length: 14; D gene: .; J gene: TRBJ1-4; clone size: .; CDR3 protein: CASSFGTTNEKLFF; CDR3 DNA: TGTGCCAGCAGTTTCGGGACTACTAATGAAAAACTGTTTTTT
V gene: TRBV6-5; CDR3 length: 12; D gene: .; J gene: TRBJ2-7; clone size: few; CDR3 protein: CASRNTPYEQYF; CDR3 DNA: TGTGCCAGCAGGAATACCCCCTACGAGCAGTACTTC
V gene: TRBV29-1; CDR3 length: 13; D gene: .; J gene: TRBJ1-3; clone size: .; CDR3 protein: CSVDTGGGNTIYF; CDR3 DNA: TGCAGCGTTGATACAGGCGGTGGAAACACCATATATTTT
V gene: TRBV9; CDR3 length: 15; D gene: .; J gene: TRBJ2-5; clone size: .; CDR3 protein: CASSVSPSVAETQYF; CDR3 DNA: TGTGCCAGCAGCGTATCTCCTAGTGTGGCCGAGACCCAGTACTTC
V gene: TRBV30; CDR3 length: 15; D gene: .; J gene: TRBJ1-5; clone size: .; CDR3 protein: CAWSPRLRGNQPQHF; CDR3 DNA: TGTGCCTGGAGTCCCCGACTAAGGGGCAATCAGCCCCAGCATTTT
V gene: TRBV18; CDR3 length: 13; D gene: .; J gene: TRBJ1-5; clone size: .; CDR3 protein: CASSPPGDQPQHF; CDR3 DNA: TGTGCCAGCTCACCACCGGGGGATCAGCCCCAGCATTTT
V gene: TRBV7-2; CDR3 length: 15; D gene: TRBD1; J gene: TRBJ2-1; clone size: .; CDR3 protein: CASSPWTGGGNEQFF; CDR3 DNA: TGTGCCAGCAGCCCATGGACAGGGGGCGGGAATGAGCAGTTCTTC
V gene: TRBV7-3; CDR3 length: 14; D gene: .; J gene: TRBJ2-1; clone size: .; CDR3 protein: CASSPGPSSNEQFF; CDR3 DNA: TGTGCCAGCAGCCCGGGCCCGTCGTCCAATGAGCAGTTCTTC
V gene: TRBV5-1; CDR3 length: 13; D gene: .; J gene: TRBJ1-1; clone size: few; CDR3 protein: CASSLSGKTEAFF; CDR3 DNA: TGCGCCAGCAGCTTGTCAGGGAAGACTGAAGCTTTCTTT
V gene: TRBV11-2; CDR3 length: 13; D gene: .; J gene: TRBJ2-1; clone size: .; CDR3 protein: CASRGGSHNEQFF; CDR3 DNA: TGTGCCAGCAGAGGTGGCTCCCACAATGAGCAGTTCTTC
V gene: TRBV4-3; CDR3 length: 15; D gene: .; J gene: TRBJ1-4; clone size: .; CDR3 protein: CASSQDRAGNEKLFF; CDR3 DNA: TGCGCCAGCAGCCAAGATCGGGCAGGCAATGAAAAACTGTTTTTT
V gene: TRBV6-6; CDR3 length: 14; D gene: .; J gene: TRBJ2-7; clone size: .; CDR3 protein: CASTPGTAAFEQYF; CDR3 DNA: TGTGCCAGCACCCCCGGGACGGCCGCTTTCGAGCAGTACTTC
V gene: TRBV6-1; CDR3 length: 15; D gene: .; J gene: TRBJ1-6; clone size: .; CDR3 protein: CASSEAKGAPSPLHF; CDR3 DNA: TGTGCCAGCAGTGAAGCGAAAGGGGCGCCTTCACCCCTCCACTTT
V gene: TRBV28; CDR3 length: 16; D gene: .; J gene: TRBJ2-3; clone size: once; CDR3 protein: CASSLPGGERTDTQYF; CDR3 DNA: TGTGCCAGCAGTTTACCCGGCGGGGAACGCACAGATACGCAGTATTTT
V gene: TRBV27; CDR3 length: 15; D gene: .; J gene: TRBJ1-5; clone size: .; CDR3 protein: CASSPLSGGGQPQHF; CDR3 DNA: TGTGCCAGCAGTCCTTTAAGCGGGGGAGGACAGCCCCAGCATTTT
V gene: TRBV30; CDR3 length: 15; D gene: TRBD2; J gene: TRBJ2-3; clone size: .; CDR3 protein: CAWIKGLAGTDTQYF; CDR3 DNA: TGTGCCTGGATCAAGGGACTAGCGGGCACAGATACGCAGTATTTT
V gene: TRBV28; CDR3 length: 14; D gene: .; J gene: TRBJ2-7; clone size: .; CDR3 protein: CASSRGGTSYEQYF; CDR3 DNA: TGTGCCAGCAGCCGCGGTGGCACCTCCTACGAGCAGTACTTC
V gene: TRBV5-5; CDR3 length: 14; D gene: .; J gene: TRBJ1-2; clone size: .; CDR3 protein: CASSAEGANYGYTF; CDR3 DNA: TGTGCCAGCAGCGCGGAAGGGGCCAACTATGGCTACACCTTC
V gene: TRBV6-4; CDR3 length: 14; D gene: TRBD2; J gene: TRBJ2-2; clone size: .; CDR3 protein: CASSVLAGPGELFF; CDR3 DNA: TGTGCCAGCAGCGTTTTAGCGGGACCCGGGGAGCTGTTTTTT
V gene: TRBV27; CDR3 length: 15; D gene: TRBD1; J gene: TRBJ1-1; clone size: .; CDR3 protein: CASSRTGDRGPRAFF; CDR3 DNA: TGTGCCAGCAGCCGTACTGGGGACAGGGGGCCTAGGGCTTTCTTT
V gene: TRBV15; CDR3 length: 15; D gene: TRBD2; J gene: TRBJ2-1; clone size: once; CDR3 protein: CATSRPASGIDEQFF; CDR3 DNA: TGTGCCACCAGCAGACCCGCTAGCGGGATCGATGAGCAGTTCTTC
V gene: TRBV28; CDR3 length: 15; D gene: .; J gene: TRBJ2-5; clone size: .; CDR3 protein: CASSPRDGRMETQYF; CDR3 DNA: TGTGCCAGCAGTCCCAGGGACGGACGAATGGAGACCCAGTACTTC